The present T cell receptor (beta chain) was sequenced within a study of tumor-infiltrating lymphocytes in oesophageal squamous cell carcinoma. This CDR3 is built from 16 residues. The germline V and J ends were trimmed by 1 base and 4 bases, with 15 bases remaining between them. Looked up from germline, CDR1 is SGHTA and CDR2 is FQGNSA. TCRdb re-analysed the PCR reads in MiXCR, keeping a single row per CDR3 protein. The profile shows about 19,000 distinct CDR3 sequences, over 40% of them singletons. This clonotype is labeled medium-sized. This chain uses TRBV7-2 with TRBJ2-3; D gene ambiguous. Sequenced material: normal esophageal tissue next to the tumor. The sequence derives from a male donor with esophageal squamous cell carcinoma. CDR3 nucleotide sequence: TGTGCCAGCAGCTTAGAGCTGGGTGTAGGCGCAGATACGCAGTATTTT. Amino acid sequence: CASSLELGVGADTQYF.